Presented here are 16 T cell receptor beta chains from one specimen sequenced in a study of shared clonotypes between healthy human individuals. Repertoires were generated with immunoSEQ multiplex PCR, while TCRdb's copy carries only in-frame clones and drops some. The top ten clones hold about 0.39% of a sample with roughly 2,500,000 clones, 93% of them seen once. Sequencing was carried out using naive CD4+ T cells from PBMCs. The subset here: CD45RA+ positively selected. The receptors were sampled from a man aged 18 to 30 in good health. Some clones in this sample may be carry-over from other donors' samples.

With regard to this clone: In the same sample, other DNA sequences code for this CDR3. CDR3 protein: CASSLLGYNEQFF. The DNA for the CDR3 is TGTGCCAGCAGCTTACTTGGGTACAATGAGCAGTTCTTC. This chain uses TRBV7-3 with TRBJ2-1; no clear D gene. The germline V gene encodes CDR1 SGHTA and CDR2 FQGTGA. There are 13 residues in the CDR3. V was clipped by 2 bases and J by 4 bases, with 6 bases between them.

This chain uses TRBV7-6 with TRBJ2-5, with unresolved D. Trimming shortened V by 1 base and J by 0 bases, and 12 bases separated the two germline ends. The length of the CDR3 is 16 residues. CDR1 is SGHVS and CDR2 is FNYEAQ in the germline V gene. CDR3: CASSLEAGLHQETQYF. The CDR3 nucleotides are TGTGCCAGCAGCTTAGAAGCAGGCTTGCACCAAGAGACCCAGTACTTC.

The DNA of the CDR3 is TGCGCCAGCAGCTTGGGGGTCCCCAGGGGTACGCAGTATTTT. Protein: CASSLGVPRGTQYF. This sequence joins TRBV5-1 and TRBJ2-3; D is perhaps TRBD1 (6 bases). Trimming pared 0 bases from V and 8 bases from J, leaving 13 bases between. From germline, CDR1 is SGHRS and CDR2 YFSETQ. The length of the CDR3 is 14 residues.

Worth noting for this clone: The sample has other DNA sequences that encode this CDR3 too. The chain links TRBV11-2 to TRBJ2-1; 10 bases map to TRBD2. The CDR3 covers 15 residues. J gave up 2 bases and V 2 bases, and 0 bases lay outside the gene matches. The germline V gene has CDR1 SGHAT and CDR2 FQNNGV. CDR3: CASSLLAGAYNEQFF. The CDR3 region has the DNA TGTGCCAGCAGCTTACTAGCGGGGGCCTACAATGAGCAGTTCTTC.

Written as DNA, the CDR3 is TGCGCCAGCAATCAGGGGTTTAATGAAAAACTGTTTTTT. Its protein product is CASNQGFNEKLFF. The chain links TRBV5-1 to TRBJ1-4; possible D gene TRBD1, 6 bases. With 6 bases removed from V and 4 bases from J, the gap between germline ends came to 10 bases. The CDR3 length is 13 residues. Germline lookup yields CDR1 SGHRS and CDR2 YFSETQ.

This chain connects TRBV18 to TRBJ2-1; 11 bases are shared with TRBD2. Trimming cost V 0 bases and J 9 bases; bases outside gene matches: 7. The CDR3 is made up of 16 amino acids. Per germline, CDR1 KGHSH and CDR2 LQKENI. DNA of the CDR3: TGTGCCAGCTCACCACCGGCGACTAGCGGGACTTTTGAGCAGTTCTTC. Translating it yields CASSPPATSGTFEQFF.

The genes are TRBV27 and TRBJ2-1, with 7 bases lining up with TRBD2. The CDR3 length is 15 residues. V trimming: 5 bases; J trimming: 0 bases; junction bases outside the gene matches: 4. Germline loops: CDR1 MNHEY, CDR2 SMNVEV (reference sequence). CDR3 residues: CASSIAGPSYNEQFF. CDR3 nucleotide sequence: TGTGCCAGCAGTATAGCGGGCCCCTCCTACAATGAGCAGTTCTTC.

This chain uses TRBV28 with TRBJ2-2; the D gene is possibly TRBD1 (7 bases). This CDR3 region has 16 residues. In germline, CDR1 is MDHEN, CDR2 SYDVKM. V shed 1 base and J shed 5 bases, with 14 bases lying between them. DNA for the CDR3: TGTGCCAGCAGTTTATCGCCCAGGGGGGAAACCGGGGAGCTGTTTTTT. Its translation is CASSLSPRGETGELFF.

The rearrangement joins TRBV5-1 to TRBJ2-1; D is undetermined. The germline V and J ends were trimmed by 4 bases and 5 bases, with 13 bases remaining between them. Looked up from germline, CDR1 is SGHRS and CDR2 is YFSETQ. This CDR3 contains 14 residues. This chain's CDR3 is CASSHSRADNEQFF. The CDR3 DNA is TGCGCCAGCAGCCACTCCCGGGCCGACAATGAGCAGTTCTTC.

The chain couples TRBV7-3 to TRBJ2-5; 10 bases map to TRBD1. The better agreement between TRBJ2-7 and the DNA end casts doubt on the J call. The CDR3 loop spans 15 amino acids. Germline V gene lookup returns CDR1 SGHTA and CDR2 FQGTGA. CDR3: CASSLGQGTFYEQYF. CDR3 nucleotide sequence: TGTGCCAGCAGCTTGGGACAGGGGACTTTTTACGAGCAGTACTTC.

The chain couples TRBV9 to TRBJ2-3, with D tentatively TRBD1 (6 bases). Germline-derived CDR1 and CDR2 are SGDLS and YYNGEE. CDR3 size: 15 residues. V was pared by 6 bases and J by 2 bases, with 16 bases between. The CDR3 bases are TGTGCCAGCACCATACAACCAGGGGTCACAGATACGCAGTATTTT. Amino acids: CASTIQPGVTDTQYF.

This chain joins TRBV4-1 and TRBJ1-1; 7 positions agree with TRBD1. The V gene's germline CDR1 is MGHRA and CDR2 YSYEKL. V trimming: 6 bases; J trimming: 1 base; junction bases outside the gene matches: 8. This CDR3 region has 15 residues. In DNA form, the CDR3 reads TGCGCCAGCAGTTCACGACAGGGCCCGAACACTGAAGCTTTCTTT. Translation: CASSSRQGPNTEAFF.

There are a few counts of this clone. The chain employs TRBV5-1 and TRBJ1-1, with D perhaps matching TRBD1 (5 bases). CDR3 length equals 14 residues. V shed 7 bases and J shed 2 bases, with 15 bases lying between them. Germline values: CDR1 SGHRS, CDR2 YFSETQ. In DNA form, the CDR3 reads TGCGCCAGCGTTGAGGGGCCGCCTAACACTGAAGCTTTCTTT. Amino acid sequence: CASVEGPPNTEAFF.

This chain links TRBV28 with TRBJ1-1; D gene uncertain. Germline V gene data show CDR1 as MDHEN and CDR2 as SYDVKM. The CDR3 covers 12 residues. V was shortened by 5 bases and J by 10 bases, with 14 bases between the two germline ends. In DNA, the CDR3 is TGTGCCAGCAGTCAAAATCCCCTAGGAGCTTTCTTT. It codes for CASSQNPLGAFF.

This CDR3 reads CASRPPVQETQYF. For the CDR3, the DNA is TGTGCCAGCAGACCGCCAGTTCAAGAGACCCAGTACTTC. This rearrangement joins TRBV6-1 to TRBJ2-5; no definite D call. Trimming removed 6 bases at V and 2 bases at J, with 10 bases between. Germline V gene data show CDR1 as MNHNS and CDR2 as SASEGT. The CDR3 is made up of 13 amino acids.

The chain carries TRBV5-1 and TRBJ2-7, with D possibly being TRBD1 (7 bases). Trimming shortened V by 0 bases and J by 5 bases, and 18 bases separated the two germline ends. CDR3 length: 16 amino acids. From germline, CDR1 is SGHRS and CDR2 YFSETQ. The CDR3 loop is CASSLATGQGGHEQYF. The CDR3 coding sequence is TGCGCCAGCAGCTTGGCCACGGGCCAGGGGGGCCACGAGCAGTACTTC.